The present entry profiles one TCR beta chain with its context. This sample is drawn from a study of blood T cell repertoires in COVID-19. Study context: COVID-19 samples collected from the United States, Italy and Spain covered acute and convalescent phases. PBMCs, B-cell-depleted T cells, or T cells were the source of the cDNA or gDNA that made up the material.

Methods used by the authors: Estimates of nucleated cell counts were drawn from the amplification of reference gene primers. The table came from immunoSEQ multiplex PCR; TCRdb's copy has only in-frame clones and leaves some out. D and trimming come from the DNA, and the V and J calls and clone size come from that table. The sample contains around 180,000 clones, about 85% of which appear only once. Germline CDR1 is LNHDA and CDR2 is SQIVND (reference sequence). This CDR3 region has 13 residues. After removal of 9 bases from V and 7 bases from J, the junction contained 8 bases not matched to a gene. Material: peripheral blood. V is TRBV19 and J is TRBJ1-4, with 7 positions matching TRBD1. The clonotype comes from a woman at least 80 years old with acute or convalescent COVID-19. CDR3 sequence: CASRRQGSEKLFF. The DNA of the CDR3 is TGTGCCAGCCGGAGACAGGGTAGTGAAAAACTGTTTTTT.